This T cell receptor (beta chain) is from a study of shared clonotypes between healthy human individuals. This clone has a single count. The CDR3 covers 13 residues. V lost 4 bases to trimming and J lost 0 bases, with 10 bases between them. Germline V gives CDR1 GTSNPN, CDR2 SVGIG (reference sequence). Some clones are missing from TCRdb's copy, which holds only in-frame ones; the method was immunoSEQ multiplex PCR. Among roughly 850,000 clones listed, just over 95% were seen once. Cells designated naive CD8 were CD45RO-negative and were positively selected for CCR7, with terminally differentiated effector memory CD45RA+ cells excluded.

V is TRBV30 and J is TRBJ2-7; tentative D call: TRBD2 (6 bases). The sequenced sample consisted of naive CD8+ T cells sorted from blood. The receptor was derived from a man between 25 and 39 years old in good health. DNA for the CDR3: TGTGCCTGGAATACCGGGAGCTCCTACGAGCAGTACTTC. Translated, it gives CAWNTGSSYEQYF. Drawing the rest from reference TRBV30 and TRBJ2-7, the complete variable domain is SQTIHQWPATLVQPVGSPLSLECTVEGTSNPNLYWYRQAAGRGLQLLFYSVGIGQISSEVPQNLSASRPQDRQFILSSKKLLLSDSGFYLCAWNTGSSYEQYFGPGTRLTVT.